A few counts support the clone carrying this TCR beta chain. Antigen specificity is unknown. Gene names and germline refer to mouse. The read falls 1 residue short of the CDR3 end, and the missing part is taken from the germline J gene. The data are from a study of tissue T cells after allogeneic stem cell transplantation. Produced via immunoSEQ multiplex PCR; TCRdb's table is partial and in-frame only. Of several thousand clones in the sample, over 30% were seen once. The time point is: mouse harvest day 14 after allogeneic transplant. Tail vein injection delivered 10^7 T-cell-depleted bone marrow cells and 10^6 splenic CD5+ T cells. B6 (H2b) cells into BALB/c (H2d) mice; tissues taken at day 7 or 14. Study results and limitations: The patient cohort was small and clinically heterogeneous, with limited sampling depth. Anatomically similar tissues had similar TCR repertoires within each patient. Only a limited share of tissue TCRs appeared in blood or spleen.

V was pared by 6 bases and J by 4 bases, with 6 bases of the junction left unmatched. Per the germline V gene, CDR1 is SGHLS and CDR2 is HYDKME. The CDR3 has 14 amino acids. This receptor was taken from a female BALB/c mouse given C57BL/6 T cells with graft-versus-host disease after an allogeneic hematopoietic cell transplant. The sequenced sample was skin. The chain couples TRBV12-2 to TRBJ1-3; TRBD1 matches 9 bases. CDR3 bases read: TGTGCCAGCCTCAAGGGACAGGGAGGAAATACGCTCTAT. It is translated as CASLKGQGGNTLY. The full CDR3 sequence reads CASLKGQGGNTLYF.